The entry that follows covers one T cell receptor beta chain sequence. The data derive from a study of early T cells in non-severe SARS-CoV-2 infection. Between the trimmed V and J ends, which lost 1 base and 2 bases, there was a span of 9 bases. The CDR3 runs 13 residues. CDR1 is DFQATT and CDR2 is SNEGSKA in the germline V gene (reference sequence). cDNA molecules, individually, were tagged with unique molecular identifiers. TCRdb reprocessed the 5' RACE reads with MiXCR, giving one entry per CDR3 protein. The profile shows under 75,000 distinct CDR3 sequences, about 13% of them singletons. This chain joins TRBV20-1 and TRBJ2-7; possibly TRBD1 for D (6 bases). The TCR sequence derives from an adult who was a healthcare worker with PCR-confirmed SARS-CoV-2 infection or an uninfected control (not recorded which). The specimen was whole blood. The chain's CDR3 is CSARGRTAYEQYF. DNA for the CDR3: TGCAGTGCTAGAGGTAGGACAGCCTACGAGCAGTACTTC.